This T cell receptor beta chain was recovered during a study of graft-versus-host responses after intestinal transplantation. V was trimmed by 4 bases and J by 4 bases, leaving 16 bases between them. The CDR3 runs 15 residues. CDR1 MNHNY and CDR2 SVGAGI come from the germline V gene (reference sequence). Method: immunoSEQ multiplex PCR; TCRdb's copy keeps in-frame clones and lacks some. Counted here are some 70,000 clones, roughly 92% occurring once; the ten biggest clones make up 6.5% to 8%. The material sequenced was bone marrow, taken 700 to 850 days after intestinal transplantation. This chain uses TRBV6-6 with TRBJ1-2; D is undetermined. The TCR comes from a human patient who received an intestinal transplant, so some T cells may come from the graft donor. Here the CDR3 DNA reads TGTGCCAGCAGTTGGACGATTCAGACCACCTATGGCTACACCTTC. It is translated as CASSWTIQTTYGYTF.